Below, 9 T cell receptor beta chains from the same sample are listed, as sequenced in a study of CD8 T cells in Susac syndrome. An input of roughly 0.5 to 1 ug of RNA was subjected to reverse transcription using random hexamers. TCRdb itself ran the immunoSEQ multiplex PCR reads through MiXCR, one entry per CDR3 protein. The table includes about 120,000 distinct CDR3 sequences, 94% detected once. The sample consisted of CD4+ T cells from PBMCs. The origin of the receptors is a human donor in good health.

This clonotype has just one count. This sequence joins TRBV7-8 and TRBJ1-2; TRBD1 matches 8 bases. CDR1 and CDR2 from the germline V gene are SGHVS and FQNEAQ. V dropped 4 bases and J dropped 1; count of bases not matched to a gene: 11. CDR3 length: 17 amino acids. DNA for the CDR3: TGTGCCAGCAGCTCTCGGACAGGGCTTACAATTAACTATGGCTACACCTTC. It translates to CASSSRTGLTINYGYTF.

The chain joins TRBV10-1 to TRBJ2-1; TRBD2 matches at 8 bases. The trim removed 3 bases at V and 8 bases at J, leaving 15 bases unmatched. Germline CDR1 is WNHNN and CDR2 is SYGVQD (reference sequence). The length of the CDR3 is 17 residues. This chain's CDR3 is CASSDPLGLGPSHEQFF. The CDR3 nucleotides read TGCGCCAGCAGTGATCCTCTGGGACTAGGGCCCTCGCATGAGCAGTTCTTC.

This chain joins TRBV5-6 and TRBJ2-7; D possibly corresponds to TRBD1 (6 bases). The germline V gene has CDR1 SGHDT and CDR2 YYEEEE. V was cut by 2 bases and J by 7 bases, with 13 bases left in between. The CDR3 consists of 13 residues. The CDR3 protein is CASSFIGGGEQYF. The CDR3 DNA reads as TGTGCCAGCAGCTTCATTGGGGGCGGAGAGCAGTACTTC.

The chain employs TRBV27 and TRBJ2-5; 11 bases agree with TRBD2. The germline V gene encodes CDR1 MNHEY and CDR2 SMNVEV (reference sequence). This CDR3 has 19 residues. With V trimmed by 4 bases and J by 5 bases, 18 bases remained unmatched. The CDR3 sequence is CASSSPFGNSGRGTETQYF. Here the CDR3 DNA reads TGTGCCAGCAGTTCTCCTTTTGGTAATAGCGGGAGGGGTACGGAGACCCAGTACTTC.

This clonotype appeared a single time. Here the CDR3 DNA reads TGTGCCAGCAGTTCCGGGACGGCCCGGCCCCAGCATTTT. Its translation is CASSSGTARPQHF. The rearrangement joins TRBV6-6 to TRBJ1-5; the D gene is possibly TRBD1 (5 bases). Germline-derived CDR1 and CDR2 are MNHNY and SVGAGI (reference sequence). With 4 bases removed from V and 9 bases from J, the gap between germline ends came to 13 bases. The CDR3 sequence is 13 residues long.

The CDR3 reads CAWSVTRSTGELFF. In DNA form, the CDR3 reads TGTGCCTGGAGTGTAACGCGGAGCACCGGGGAGCTGTTTTTT. The genes are TRBV30 and TRBJ2-2; the D is unclear. V was shortened by 0 bases and J by 4 bases, with 9 bases between the two germline ends. CDR1 and CDR2 (germline): GTSNPN, SVGIG (reference sequence). This CDR3 is built from 14 residues.

The chain combines TRBV5-1 with TRBJ2-7, with TRBD1 matching 9 bases. CDR1 and CDR2 (germline): SGHRS, YFSETQ. The J segment lost 3 bases and the V segment lost 4 bases, leaving 2 bases of the junction unmatched. There are 13 residues in the CDR3. CDR3 region: CASSPDRGYEQYF. CDR3 coding DNA: TGCGCCAGCAGCCCGGACAGGGGCTACGAGCAGTACTTC.

The chain employs TRBV20-1 and TRBJ2-1, with D hard to call. The V end lost 6 bases, the J end lost 8 bases, and 23 bases lay between the germline ends. CDR3 length equals 15 residues. Per the germline V gene, CDR1 is DFQATT and CDR2 is SNEGSKA (reference sequence). CDR3 amino acids: CSASDAVFRLDEQFF. CDR3 DNA sequence: TGCAGTGCCAGCGATGCGGTGTTTAGGTTGGATGAGCAGTTCTTC.

The chain uses TRBV6-2 or TRBV6-3 and TRBJ2-2; D is unclear. The germline V gene has CDR1 MNHEY and CDR2 SVGEGT. V lost 4 bases to trimming and J lost 5 bases, with 8 bases between them. The CDR3 length is 13 residues. In DNA form, the CDR3 reads TGTGCCAGCAGTTCTAAAGAGACCGGGGAGCTGTTTTTT. Translation gives CASSSKETGELFF.